These 32 T cell receptor beta chains came from one sample sequenced in a study of CD8 T cells in Susac syndrome. RNA, at about 0.5 to 1 ug, was reverse transcribed with random hexamers. TCRdb re-analysed the immunoSEQ multiplex PCR reads in MiXCR, keeping a single row per CDR3 protein. This sample has tens of thousands of distinct CDR3 sequences; 93% occur once, and the top ten carry 0.4% to 0.65%. Specimen: CD8+ T cells from PBMCs. These receptors were taken from a human donor with multiple sclerosis.

CDR3 DNA sequence: TGTGCCAGCAGCAGATCCGAGAATGAGAGAAGCTATGGCTACACCTTC. Encoded protein: CASSRSENERSYGYTF. The gene calls are TRBV7-9 and TRBJ1-2; the D is unclear. The CDR3 sequence is 16 residues long. V lost 5 bases to trimming and J lost 4 bases, with 20 bases between them. CDR1 is SEHNR and CDR2 is FQNEAQ in the germline V gene (reference sequence).

The J gene is TRBJ2-5, the V gene TRBV7-9, with unresolved D. Germline lookup yields CDR1 SEHNR and CDR2 FQNEAQ (reference sequence). CDR3 length: 13 residues. Trimming pared 0 bases from V and 1 base from J, leaving 3 bases between. The CDR3 sequence is CASSLASQETQYF. In nucleotides, the CDR3 is TGTGCCAGCAGCTTAGCATCCCAAGAGACCCAGTACTTC.

The rearrangement links TRBV6-1 to TRBJ2-7; D might be TRBD1 or TRBD2, each matching 5 bases. Trimming removed 6 bases from V and 0 bases from J, with 9 bases in between. This CDR3 region has 13 residues. Germline assignment: CDR1 MNHNS and CDR2 SASEGT. The CDR3 loop is CASRGRSSYEQYF. CDR3 nucleotides: TGTGCCAGCAGGGGACGGAGCTCCTACGAGCAGTACTTC.

V gene TRBV30 combines with J gene TRBJ2-6, with TRBD1 identical over 9 bases. The length of the CDR3 is 20 residues. The V segment lost 1 base and the J segment 1 base; nucleotides outside the gene matches: 14. Germline CDR1 and CDR2: GTSNPN and SVGIG (reference sequence). The CDR3 region is CAWSGFSTGGDHSGANVLTF. Here the CDR3 DNA reads TGTGCCTGGAGTGGATTCTCGACAGGGGGTGATCATTCTGGGGCCAACGTCCTGACTTTC.

The chain couples TRBV5-4 to TRBJ1-1, with a tentative D call TRBD1 (5 bases). This CDR3 region has 14 residues. Trimming shortened V by 1 base and J by 5 bases, and 12 bases separated the two germline ends. CDR1 SGHNT and CDR2 YYREEE come from the germline V gene (reference sequence). This chain's CDR3 is CASSLWGDETEAFF. The CDR3 region has the DNA TGTGCCAGCAGCTTGTGGGGGGATGAAACTGAAGCTTTCTTT.

The chain joins TRBV11-3 to TRBJ2-1; D is uncertain. This CDR3 comprises 15 residues. The V gene lost 0 bases and the J gene lost 5 bases, with 11 bases spanning the gap. Germline V gene lookup returns CDR1 SGHNT and CDR2 YENEEA. This CDR3 is CASSLDPTPHNEQFF. The CDR3 DNA is TGTGCCAGCAGCTTAGATCCCACGCCCCACAATGAGCAGTTCTTC.

The CDR3 nucleotides read TGTGCCATCAGTGGAGGAGCCACCATCTCCTACGAGCAGTACTTC. Amino acids: CAISGGATISYEQYF. This chain joins TRBV10-3 and TRBJ2-7; no clear D. With 4 bases removed from V and 0 bases from J, the gap between germline ends came to 13 bases. There are 15 residues in the CDR3. CDR1 is ENHRY, CDR2 SYGVKD, per germline.

This clonotype was detected a few times. The chain links TRBV6-2 or TRBV6-3 to TRBJ1-2; D ambiguous. CDR1 is MNHEY and CDR2 is SVGEGT in the germline V gene. CDR3 length equals 13 residues. V was pared by 3 bases and J by 2 bases, with 7 bases between. The CDR3 DNA reads as TGTGCCAGCAGTTATGGGGAAAACTATGGCTACACCTTC. Translated, it gives CASSYGENYGYTF.

The V call is TRBV15, the J call TRBJ1-2; no definite D call. V was cut by 0 bases and J by 1 base, with 6 bases left in between. In germline, CDR1 is LNHNV, CDR2 YYDKDF (reference sequence). The CDR3 has 14 amino acids. The CDR3 reads CATSRDALNYGYTF. The CDR3 nucleotides read TGTGCCACCAGCAGAGATGCCCTTAACTATGGCTACACCTTC.

The chain couples TRBV7-9 to TRBJ1-1, with D possibly being TRBD1 (5 bases). The CDR3 spans 16 residues. Trimming shortened V by 5 bases and J by 1 base, and 17 bases separated the two germline ends. Germline V gene sequence: CDR1 SEHNR, CDR2 FQNEAQ (reference sequence). CDR3 in amino acids: CASSGGYTDKNTEAFF. The CDR3 DNA is TGTGCCAGCAGCGGGGGATACACGGACAAGAACACTGAAGCTTTCTTT.

The V and J genes are TRBV27 and TRBJ1-1, with 9 bases fitting TRBD1. The CDR3 is 16 amino acids. The germline V gene has CDR1 MNHEY and CDR2 SMNVEV (reference sequence). J lost 8 bases, V lost 5 bases, and 15 bases had no gene match. The CDR3 is CASSPSTGGLSTEAFF. CDR3 nucleotide sequence: TGTGCCAGCAGTCCCTCGACAGGGGGATTATCTACGGAAGCTTTCTTT.

J is TRBJ1-5 and V is TRBV6-6; D is uncertain. V was cut by 2 bases and J by 9 bases, with 14 bases left in between. The CDR3 runs 14 residues. The germline gives CDR1 MNHNY, CDR2 SVGAGI (reference sequence). The CDR3 nucleotides are TGTGCCAGCAGTTACCCCACGGACGGCGGGCCCCAGCATTTT. Translation: CASSYPTDGGPQHF.

The chain has TRBV11-2 and TRBJ1-1; D remains unclear. Looked up from germline, CDR1 is SGHAT and CDR2 is FQNNGV. The CDR3 runs to 14 residues. Trimming removed 5 bases from V and 0 bases from J, with 10 bases in between. CDR3 in amino acids: CASSPRTVNTEAFF. CDR3 DNA sequence: TGTGCCAGCAGCCCTCGAACGGTGAACACTGAAGCTTTCTTT.

The chain couples TRBV18 to TRBJ2-7; 9 nucleotides line up with TRBD1. The trim removed 2 bases at V and 5 bases at J, leaving 4 bases unmatched. The CDR3 consists of 14 residues. Germline values: CDR1 KGHSH, CDR2 LQKENI. CDR3 region: CASSPGTGMNEQYF. The CDR3 DNA reads as TGTGCCAGCTCACCAGGGACAGGGATGAACGAGCAGTACTTC.

The chain is built from TRBV7-2 and TRBJ2-5; D is undetermined. V lost 1 base and J lost 5, with 20 bases in between. Germline V gene lookup returns CDR1 SGHTA and CDR2 FQGNSA. The CDR3 contains 17 residues. CDR3 sequence (DNA): TGTGCCAGCAGCTTAGGCTTAGGCGGCAGAGTTGGGGAGACCCAGTACTTC. This gives the protein CASSLGLGGRVGETQYF.

This clonotype turned up a few times. This CDR3 reads CASTRAGHRSNYGYTF. The CDR3 bases are TGTGCCAGCACCCGAGCGGGCCACAGGTCTAACTATGGCTACACCTTC. The J gene is TRBJ1-2, the V gene TRBV7-9; possible D gene TRBD1, 5 bases. From germline, CDR1 is SEHNR and CDR2 FQNEAQ (reference sequence). The CDR3 consists of 16 residues. V lost 7 bases, J lost 0 bases, and 18 bases lay in between.

This clonotype was seen a single time. The chain has TRBV4-3 and TRBJ1-1; TRBD1 is a possible D gene (6 bases). CDR1 and CDR2 (germline): LGHNA, YSLEER. Deletions cut 2 bases from V and 2 bases from J, with 9 bases between. The length of the CDR3 is 14 residues. This chain's CDR3 is CASSQTGANTEAFF. The CDR3 DNA reads as TGCGCCAGCAGCCAAACGGGGGCCAACACTGAAGCTTTCTTT.

The chain uses TRBV2 and TRBJ1-1, with D unresolved. Germline V gene sequence: CDR1 SNHLY, CDR2 FYNNEI. This CDR3 has 13 amino acids. The CDR3 here is CAVKKGINTEAFF. The CDR3 nucleotides are TGTGCGGTAAAGAAAGGAATTAACACTGAAGCTTTCTTT.

The rearrangement joins TRBV4-1 to TRBJ2-3; D is unclear. Germline loops: CDR1 MGHRA, CDR2 YSYEKL. V lost 0 bases, J lost 0 bases, and 10 bases lay in between. This CDR3 spans 16 amino acids. The CDR3: CASSQEGRLSTDTQYF. The DNA for the CDR3 is TGCGCCAGCAGCCAAGAGGGCAGACTTAGCACAGATACGCAGTATTTT.

The chain carries TRBV4-2 and TRBJ2-2; the D is unclear. Per germline, CDR1 LGHNA and CDR2 YNFKEQ. The CDR3 spans 15 residues. V dropped 1 base and J dropped 6 bases, with 12 bases sitting between them. CDR3: CASSQATLPAGELFF. The DNA for the CDR3 is TGTGCCAGCAGCCAAGCGACACTCCCGGCCGGGGAGCTGTTTTTT.

The chain has TRBV19 and TRBJ1-5, with 9 bases identical to TRBD1. The germline V gene has CDR1 LNHDA and CDR2 SQIVND (reference sequence). The junction had 7 bases not matched to a gene; V was cut back by 10 bases and J by 0 bases. The CDR3 runs 15 residues. CDR3 bases: TGTGCCACCGCACAGGGGGCGTATAGCAATCAGCCCCAGCATTTT. It translates to CATAQGAYSNQPQHF.

CDR3: CASSSDLTDTQYF. The CDR3 nucleotides are TGTGCCAGCAGCTCGGACTTAACAGATACGCAGTATTTT. J is TRBJ2-3 and V is TRBV7-3, with D possibly TRBD2 on 5 matching bases. CDR1 SGHTA and CDR2 FQGTGA come from the germline V gene. With 4 bases removed from V and 3 bases from J, the gap between germline ends came to 8 bases. CDR3 length: 13 amino acids.

The V gene is TRBV7-2, the J gene TRBJ1-5; maybe TRBD1 (5 bases). The ends were cut back, 5 bases at V and 6 bases at J, with 14 bases in the middle. Per the germline V gene, CDR1 is SGHTA and CDR2 is FQGNSA. The CDR3 is 14 amino acids. The CDR3 bases are TGTGCCAGCAGCCTAGGGGCGGGAGGTCAGCCCCAGCATTTT. Translating it yields CASSLGAGGQPQHF.

The chain is built from TRBV7-6 and TRBJ2-7, with TRBD1 matching over 8 bases. Germline V gene lookup returns CDR1 SGHVS and CDR2 FNYEAQ. The CDR3 contains 16 residues. After removal of 1 base from V and 4 bases from J, the junction contained 9 bases not matched to a gene. CDR3 amino acids: CASSLELGTGFYEQYF. Written as DNA, the CDR3 is TGTGCCAGCAGCTTAGAGCTCGGGACAGGTTTTTACGAGCAGTACTTC.

This rearrangement joins TRBV7-9 to TRBJ2-5; no reliable D call. The CDR3 consists of 13 residues. CDR1 and CDR2 (germline): SEHNR, FQNEAQ (reference sequence). Trimming took off 1 base at V and 3 bases at J, with 6 bases between the two ends. CDR3 nucleotide sequence: TGTGCCAGCAGCTTAGTCAGAGAAGAGACCCAGTACTTC. This translates into CASSLVREETQYF.

The V call is TRBV7-9, the J call TRBJ2-7, with 8 bases lining up with TRBD2. The CDR3 has 15 amino acids. Germline assignment: CDR1 SEHNR and CDR2 FQNEAQ (reference sequence). V shed 1 base and J 5 bases; nucleotides not matched to a gene: 7. The CDR3 nucleotides are TGTGCCAGCAGCTTAGTGCGGGGGGCCGTGGACGAGCAGTACTTC. Its translation is CASSLVRGAVDEQYF. Variable domain in full (rest from reference TRBV7-9 and TRBJ2-7): DTGVSQNPRHKITKRGQNVTFRCDPISEHNRLYWYRQTLGQGPEFLTYFQNEAQLEKSRLLSDRFSAERPKGSFSTLEIQRTEQGDSAMYLCASSLVRGAVDEQYFGPGTRLTVT.

This chain uses TRBV20-1 with TRBJ2-5; D unresolved. Trimming stripped 4 bases from V and 4 bases from J, with 4 bases between. Germline V CDR1 and CDR2: DFQATT, SNEGSKA (reference sequence). This CDR3 is built from 10 residues. The chain's CDR3 is CSAKRETQYF. CDR3 DNA: TGCAGTGCTAAGCGAGAGACCCAGTACTTC.

The chain couples TRBV16 to TRBJ1-1; no firm D call. There are 17 residues in the CDR3. Germline V CDR1 and CDR2: KGHSY, FQNENV. With 0 bases removed from V and 0 bases from J, the gap between germline ends came to 14 bases. DNA for the CDR3: TGTGCCAGCAGCCAATCGTTGAGGACTTTCATGAACACTGAAGCTTTCTTT. Encoded protein: CASSQSLRTFMNTEAFF.

The chain employs TRBV7-9 and TRBJ2-3, with D tentatively TRBD2 (5 bases). The ends were cut back, 4 bases at V and 3 bases at J, with 14 bases in the middle. In germline, CDR1 is SEHNR, CDR2 FQNEAQ (reference sequence). This CDR3 comprises 15 residues. CDR3 in DNA: TGTGCCAGCAGCTCAATACGAGGGCCGACAGATACGCAGTATTTT. Translating it yields CASSSIRGPTDTQYF.

The V gene is TRBV19, the J gene TRBJ2-7; no clear D. V lost 1 base and J lost 7, with 11 bases in between. Germline values: CDR1 LNHDA, CDR2 SQIVND (reference sequence). The CDR3 sequence is 13 residues long. CDR3 loop: CASSIAPFGEQYF. CDR3 sequence (DNA): TGTGCCAGTAGTATAGCTCCCTTTGGGGAGCAGTACTTC.

This sequence joins TRBV5-4 and TRBJ2-7, with D tentatively TRBD1 (5 bases). This CDR3 comprises 14 residues. Per the germline V gene, CDR1 is SGHNT and CDR2 is YYREEE (reference sequence). Trimming removed 6 bases at V and 9 bases at J, with 22 bases between. CDR3 in amino acids: CASTYNKGATGQYF. The CDR3 coding sequence is TGTGCCAGCACCTACAACAAAGGGGCCACCGGGCAGTACTTC.

This chain links TRBV6-4 with TRBJ2-2, with no clear D. The CDR3 covers 13 residues. The V gene's germline CDR1 is MRHNA and CDR2 SNTAGT. V was clipped by 0 bases and J by 5 bases, with 4 bases between them. The CDR3 sequence: CASSDSQTGELFF. Here the CDR3 DNA reads TGTGCCAGCAGTGACTCACAAACCGGGGAGCTGTTTTTT.